The next 30 T cell receptor beta chains were all read from a single sample in a study of cytomegalovirus exposure and HLA in healthy donors. Primers: 60 Vbeta forward and 13 Jbeta reverse. Method: immunoSEQ multiplex PCR; TCRdb's copy keeps in-frame clones and lacks some. Of some 170,000 clones detected, under 85% appear once; the ten largest clones hold about 2.5%. The sample comprised PBMCs. Every receptor here comes from a human donor in good health.

This clone was observed once. This rearrangement joins TRBV7-3 to TRBJ2-1; 12 bases are shared with TRBD2. The trim removed 2 bases at V and 7 bases at J, leaving 3 bases unmatched. This CDR3 comprises 15 residues. Germline V gives CDR1 SGHTA, CDR2 FQGTGA. The CDR3, as DNA: TGTGCCAGCAGCTTACTGCTAGCGGGGGGGAATGAGCAGTTCTTC. Protein sequence: CASSLLLAGGNEQFF.

This clone was observed a handful of times. The chain employs TRBV4-1 and TRBJ1-1; 7 positions match TRBD1. This CDR3 is 14 amino acids long. Germline V CDR1 and CDR2: MGHRA, YSYEKL. The J segment lost 4 bases and the V segment lost 4 bases, leaving 6 bases of the junction unmatched. The chain's CDR3 is CASSRRQGSTEAFF. CDR3 DNA: TGCGCCAGCAGCCGACGACAGGGTAGCACTGAAGCTTTCTTT.

The chain recombines TRBV19 with TRBJ1-1; TRBD1 is a possible D gene (6 bases). This CDR3 has 12 residues. V gave up 10 bases and J gave up 1 base, with 10 bases separating them. The germline V gene encodes CDR1 LNHDA and CDR2 SQIVND (reference sequence). CDR3 sequence (DNA): TGTGCCACCACGGACAGGAACACTGAAGCTTTCTTT. Protein product: CATTDRNTEAFF.

The V and J genes are TRBV5-1 and TRBJ2-7, with TRBD1 as a possible D gene (6 bases). The CDR3 runs 15 residues. V was cut by 4 bases and J by 4 bases, with 18 bases left in between. Per the germline V gene, CDR1 is SGHRS and CDR2 is YFSETQ. CDR3 region: CASSQYVGTKYEQYF. The CDR3 DNA sequence: TGCGCCAGCAGCCAATACGTCGGGACAAAGTACGAGCAGTACTTC.

The rearrangement joins TRBV25-1 to TRBJ1-5; tentative D call: TRBD1 (5 bases). V was cut by 1 base and J by 4 bases, with 14 bases left in between. This CDR3 spans 16 amino acids. The germline V gene has CDR1 MGHDK and CDR2 SYGVNS. CDR3 DNA sequence: TGTGCCAGCAGTGAATCAAAGCCGGGACTTAATCAGCCCCAGCATTTT. It encodes CASSESKPGLNQPQHF. Full variable domain (outside the CDR3, taken from reference TRBV25-1 and TRBJ1-5): EADIYQTPRYLVIGTGKKITLECSQTMGHDKMYWYQQDPGMELHLIHYSYGVNSTEKGDLSSESTVSRIRTEHFPLTLESARPSHTSQYLCASSESKPGLNQPQHFGDGTRLSIL.

The gene calls are TRBV5-1 and TRBJ2-3, with TRBD1 identical over 7 bases. V shed 0 bases and J 1 base; nucleotides not matched to a gene: 2. CDR1 is SGHRS, CDR2 YFSETQ, per germline. The CDR3 extends over 15 amino acids. CDR3 DNA: TGCGCCAGCAGCTTGGAAACAGGGGGCACAGATACGCAGTATTTT. This gives the protein CASSLETGGTDTQYF.

This chain joins TRBV2 and TRBJ2-7; 7 positions agree with TRBD1. V was clipped by 5 bases and J by 0 bases; unmatched bases: 4. Germline assignment: CDR1 SNHLY and CDR2 FYNNEI. The CDR3 runs 14 residues. CDR3 sequence (DNA): TGTGCCAGCAGTTTGACAGGGACCTCCTACGAGCAGTACTTC. Its translation: CASSLTGTSYEQYF. The entire variable domain, with the rest obtained from reference TRBV2 and TRBJ2-7, is as follows: EPEVTQTPSHQVTQMGQEVILRCVPISNHLYFYWYRQILGQKVEFLVSFYNNEISEKSEIFDDQFSVERPDGSNFTLKIRSTKLEDSAMYFCASSLTGTSYEQYFGPGTRLTVT.

This clone appeared once. The J gene is TRBJ2-2, the V gene TRBV5-5, with D maybe TRBD2 (5 bases). Germline lookup yields CDR1 SGHKS and CDR2 YYEKEE (reference sequence). CDR3 size: 12 residues. Trimming took 5 bases from V and 7 from J, leaving 9 bases between them. CDR3 in DNA: TGTGCCAGCAGTCTAGCCAGCGGGGAGCTGTTTTTT. It yields the protein CASSLASGELFF.

The chain uses TRBV5-1 and TRBJ2-3, with 13 bases fitting TRBD2. The CDR3 contains 18 residues. CDR1 SGHRS and CDR2 YFSETQ come from the germline V gene. After removal of 0 bases from V and 5 bases from J, the junction contained 9 bases not matched to a gene. CDR3 DNA sequence: TGCGCCAGCAGCTTGGGGGCTACTAGCGGGGGGGCCATAGATACGCAGTATTTT. It encodes CASSLGATSGGAIDTQYF.

The chain is built from TRBV7-8 and TRBJ2-5; D ambiguous. CDR3 length: 14 amino acids. Germline assignment: CDR1 SGHVS and CDR2 FQNEAQ. The ends were cut back, 1 base at V and 1 base at J, with 7 bases in the middle. In nucleotides, the CDR3 is TGTGCCAGCAGCTTAGGCGGCGGCCAAGAGACCCAGTACTTC. It codes for CASSLGGGQETQYF.

Written as DNA, the CDR3 is TGCGCCAGCAGCTTGGACAGGGGGAACGAGCAGTACTTC. As protein: CASSLDRGNEQYF. The V gene is TRBV5-1, the J gene TRBJ2-7; 8 bases fit TRBD1. V lost 0 bases and J lost 5; bases outside the gene matches: 1. The germline gives CDR1 SGHRS, CDR2 YFSETQ. The CDR3 spans 13 residues.

This sequence joins TRBV7-6 and TRBJ1-5; D is uncertain. Germline CDR1 SGHVS, CDR2 FNYEAQ. V was trimmed by 1 base and J by 7 bases, leaving 8 bases between them. The CDR3 is made up of 13 amino acids. CDR3 region: CASSLGRRQPQHF. CDR3 DNA sequence: TGTGCCAGCAGCTTAGGAAGGAGGCAGCCCCAGCATTTT.

This chain links TRBV6-5 with TRBJ1-4; 9 bases map to TRBD1. Trimming cost V 4 bases and J 8 bases; bases outside gene matches: 8. Germline V gives CDR1 MNHEY, CDR2 SVGAGI. The CDR3 contains 15 residues. Here the CDR3 DNA reads TGTGCCAGCAGTTTCCGACAGGGGGTAAAAGAAAAACTGTTTTTT. Its protein product is CASSFRQGVKEKLFF.

This clone was observed once. The rearrangement links TRBV30 to TRBJ1-6, with 7 bases matching TRBD1. CDR3 size: 13 residues. V gave up 0 bases and J gave up 10 bases; unmatched junction bases: 3. The V gene's germline CDR1 is GTSNPN and CDR2 SVGIG (reference sequence). CDR3 residues: CAWSVDRDSPLHF. CDR3 nucleotide sequence: TGTGCCTGGAGTGTAGACAGGGACTCACCCCTCCACTTT.

The genes are TRBV10-3 and TRBJ2-1; TRBD2 agrees at 11 bases. CDR3 size: 15 residues. CDR1 and CDR2 from the germline V gene are ENHRY and SYGVKD. The V gene end was trimmed by 6 bases and the J gene end by 3 bases; junction bases not matched to a gene: 4. The CDR3 region is CAIRPTSGGYNEQFF. DNA of the CDR3: TGTGCCATCAGACCCACTAGCGGGGGCTACAATGAGCAGTTCTTC.

This clone appeared a few times. The chain carries TRBV19 and TRBJ1-3; no firm D call. In germline, CDR1 is LNHDA, CDR2 SQIVND (reference sequence). Trimming cost V 7 bases and J 1 base, with 11 bases left between them. The CDR3 sequence is 14 residues long. In nucleotides, the CDR3 is TGTGCCAGTAACAGTCTGGGTTCTGGAAACACCATATATTTT. Its protein is CASNSLGSGNTIYF.

The rearrangement links TRBV9 to TRBJ1-5; possible D gene TRBD1, 5 bases. Trimming pared 0 bases from V and 5 bases from J, leaving 12 bases between. Germline CDR1 reads SGDLS; CDR2 reads YYNGEE. The CDR3 loop spans 15 amino acids. Written as DNA, the CDR3 is TGTGCCAGCAGCGTAGGGGGGGACGCGGATCAGCCCCAGCATTTT. Translating gives CASSVGGDADQPQHF.

This clone came up a few times. The rearrangement links TRBV6-5 to TRBJ1-2, with D possibly being TRBD1 (5 bases). The CDR3 runs to 15 residues. Between the trimmed V and J ends, which lost 0 bases and 4 bases, there was a span of 12 bases. CDR1 and CDR2 from the germline V gene are MNHEY and SVGAGI. The CDR3, as DNA: TGTGCCAGCAGTTACTCGTGGGGGGGTAGCTATGGCTACACCTTC. Translated: CASSYSWGGSYGYTF.

The chain couples TRBV7-2 to TRBJ2-5; D is perhaps TRBD2 (6 bases). This CDR3 is built from 17 residues. Germline assignment: CDR1 SGHTA and CDR2 FQGNSA. The V and J ends lost 6 bases and 5 bases respectively, with 25 bases between them. CDR3 nucleotides: TGTGCCAGCAGTCCCCACGGGCTAGCGAAAAACCCGGAGACCCAGTACTTC. This codes for CASSPHGLAKNPETQYF.

This clone was found a few times. V and J are TRBV18 and TRBJ2-7; 10 bases match TRBD1. This CDR3 spans 14 amino acids. Per the germline V gene, CDR1 is KGHSH and CDR2 is LQKENI. V shed 3 bases and J 5 bases; nucleotides not matched to a gene: 4. DNA for the CDR3: TGTGCCAGCTCACCTACCGGGACAGGGGACGAGCAGTACTTC. Protein product: CASSPTGTGDEQYF.

This clone came up a few times. The chain joins TRBV6-6 to TRBJ2-6, with 7 bases lining up with TRBD1. Trimming at V came to 2 bases and at J to 2 bases, leaving 3 bases not matched to a gene. CDR3 length equals 16 residues. CDR1 MNHNY and CDR2 SVGAGI come from the germline V gene (reference sequence). In DNA form, the CDR3 reads TGTGCCAGCAGTTACCCACAGGGGACTGGGGCCAACGTCCTGACTTTC. Its protein product is CASSYPQGTGANVLTF.

The chain uses TRBV9 and TRBJ1-5; D might be TRBD1 (5 bases). V was cut by 4 bases and J by 4 bases, with 15 bases left in between. Germline V gene sequence: CDR1 SGDLS, CDR2 YYNGEE. The CDR3 is 15 amino acids. The DNA for the CDR3 is TGTGCCAGCAGCACGGACATCCAGGGTAATCAGCCCCAGCATTTT. Residues: CASSTDIQGNQPQHF.

Turning to this clone: At one end, the junction sequence differs from germline, possibly due to a read error. The chain couples TRBV7-9 to TRBJ1-2, with TRBD1 matching 10 bases. The CDR3 loop spans 17 amino acids. Per germline, CDR1 SEHNR and CDR2 FQNEAQ (reference sequence). CDR3 sequence: CASSLFGTGDRNCGYTF. CDR3 in DNA: TGTGCCAGCAGCTTGTTTGGGACAGGGGACCGGAACTGTGGCTACACCTTC.

This chain connects TRBV7-9 to TRBJ1-5; D gene ambiguous. The CDR3 covers 13 residues. Per the germline V gene, CDR1 is SEHNR and CDR2 is FQNEAQ (reference sequence). V shed 2 bases and J shed 6 bases, with 8 bases lying between them. CDR3 loop: CASSLQDSQPQHF. CDR3 DNA sequence: TGTGCCAGCAGCTTACAGGATTCTCAGCCCCAGCATTTT. Based on the CDR3 plus reference TRBV7-9 and TRBJ1-5, the full variable domain is DTGVSQNPRHKITKRGQNVTFRCDPISEHNRLYWYRQTLGQGPEFLTYFQNEAQLEKSRLLSDRFSAERPKGSFSTLEIQRTEQGDSAMYLCASSLQDSQPQHFGDGTRLSIL.

About this clone: The same CDR3 arises from other DNA sequences in this sample as well. The chain has TRBV9 and TRBJ1-1, with D uncertain. There are 12 residues in the CDR3. Germline CDR1 SGDLS, CDR2 YYNGEE. V was trimmed by 3 bases and J by 5 bases, leaving 8 bases between them. In nucleotides, the CDR3 is TGTGCCAGCAGCGCGGGAGGGACTGAAGCTTTCTTT. Protein: CASSAGGTEAFF. The entire variable domain, with the rest obtained from reference TRBV9 and TRBJ1-1, is as follows: DSGVTQTPKHLITATGQRVTLRCSPRSGDLSVYWYQQSLDQGLQFLIQYYNGEERAKGNILERFSAQQFPDLHSELNLSSLELGDSALYFCASSAGGTEAFFGQGTRLTVV.

This clone was picked up one time. The chain has TRBV5-4 and TRBJ1-2; TRBD1 agrees at 8 bases. Per the germline V gene, CDR1 is SGHNT and CDR2 is YYREEE (reference sequence). V was pared by 5 bases and J by 8 bases, with 11 bases of the junction left unmatched. This CDR3 spans 14 amino acids. The chain's CDR3 is CASRRMTGAIGYTF. Here the CDR3 DNA reads TGTGCCAGCAGACGTATGACAGGGGCTATCGGCTACACCTTC.

V gene TRBV18 combines with J gene TRBJ2-2; D remains ambiguous. CDR1 and CDR2 (germline): KGHSH, LQKENI. Between the trimmed V and J ends, which lost 3 bases and 1 base, there was a span of 9 bases. The CDR3 is 15 residues long. CDR3 in amino acids: CASSPRVQNTGELFF. CDR3 in DNA: TGTGCCAGCTCACCTCGAGTCCAGAACACCGGGGAGCTGTTTTTT.

The CDR3 nucleotides read TGTGCCAGCAGCGTAGGAGGGGCAGGGGTTATGAACACTGAAGCTTTCTTT. This gives the protein CASSVGGAGVMNTEAFF. The chain carries TRBV9 and TRBJ1-1; a weak D match, TRBD1 (6 bases). Germline values: CDR1 SGDLS, CDR2 YYNGEE. The CDR3 covers 17 residues. V was clipped by 0 bases and J by 0 bases, with 15 bases between them. The full variable domain, completed using reference TRBV9 and TRBJ1-1, is DSGVTQTPKHLITATGQRVTLRCSPRSGDLSVYWYQQSLDQGLQFLIQYYNGEERAKGNILERFSAQQFPDLHSELNLSSLELGDSALYFCASSVGGAGVMNTEAFFGQGTRLTVV.

The chain couples TRBV19 to TRBJ2-7; TRBD1 matches at 9 bases. The CDR3 spans 15 residues. V trimming: 6 bases; J trimming: 6 bases; junction bases outside the gene matches: 12. Germline loops: CDR1 LNHDA, CDR2 SQIVND (reference sequence). The CDR3 coding sequence is TGTGCCAGTAGCTTGGCCGGGACAGGGCTGGGCGAGCAGTACTTC. Protein: CASSLAGTGLGEQYF.

This chain links TRBV7-3 with TRBJ2-7, with 8 bases fitting TRBD1. This CDR3 is built from 14 residues. Germline trimming cut 5 bases from V and 5 bases from J; bases unmatched to any gene: 8. Per the germline V gene, CDR1 is SGHTA and CDR2 is FQGTGA. The CDR3 DNA sequence: TGTGCCAGCAGCCCGGGGACAGGTCGGCACGAGCAGTACTTC. Translation gives CASSPGTGRHEQYF.